This T cell receptor (beta chain) is drawn from a study of cytomegalovirus exposure and HLA in healthy donors. Points from the study as a whole: Rarity characterized most TCR sequences, yet some public TCRs appeared in many donors. Among TCR beta chains, those listed as cytomegalovirus-associated numbered more than 150. What was likely a sequencing artifact was a cluster of highly shared sequence variants. In a later analysis, at a false discovery rate of 0.05, 15,000 to 20,000 TCR beta sequences were associated with HLA alleles.

Trimming removed 3 bases from V and 0 bases from J, with 8 bases in between. The germline V gene encodes CDR1 MGHRA and CDR2 YSYEKL. The CDR3 covers 14 residues. PCR employed 60 Vbeta and 13 Jbeta primers. Here immunoSEQ multiplex PCR was the method, and the copy in TCRdb shows in-frame clones only, minus some. The sample lists about 170,000 clones, 65% to 85% occurring once. Comments on this clone: Its target is not known.

The TCR comes from a woman aged 50 to 60 in good health and CMV-seropositive. The chain employs TRBV4-1 and TRBJ1-1; maybe TRBD1 (5 bases). Source material: PBMCs. DNA of the CDR3: TGCGCCAGCAGCCATGACAGCGTGAACACTGAAGCTTTCTTT. It specifies CASSHDSVNTEAFF.